This is a list of T cell receptor beta chains from one sample in a study of CXCR3-negative and CXCR3-positive naive CD8 T cells. After re-calling the 5' RACE reads, TCRdb lists one entry per CDR3 protein, DNA absent. The listing contains about 110,000 distinct CDR3 sequences. Sequencing was carried out using naive CXCR3+ CD8+ T cells from blood. The receptor set was obtained from a human donor in good health. Some clones in this sample may be carry-over from other donors' samples. The CDR3 runs from the conserved cysteine through the conserved F or W.

CDR3 length	V gene	J gene	CDR3 protein
14	TRBV7-9	TRBJ1-1	CASSDDRRNTEAFF
15	TRBV25-1	TRBJ1-1	CASSDRTGMNTEAFF
15	TRBV11-2	TRBJ2-3	CASSSWREKTDTQYF
13	TRBV5-1	TRBJ2-7	CASSWDGPDEQYF
12	TRBV6-6	TRBJ1-1	CASSLIDSEAFF
13	TRBV4-1	TRBJ1-2	CASSQDESGGLSF
13	TRBV9	TRBJ1-1	CASSVYVNTEAFF
16	TRBV21-1	TRBJ2-1	CASSKFGGTPHNEQFF
14	TRBV28	TRBJ2-3	CASSLEQGPDTQYF
16	TRBV7-8	TRBJ2-3	CASSTHAQASTDTQYF
13	TRBV7-9	TRBJ2-7	CASSDLTVGEQYF
11	TRBV16	TRBJ1-1	CASLRGPEAFF
17	TRBV20-1	TRBJ2-3	CSAREEDFTSGTDTQYF
14	TRBV29-1	TRBJ2-4	CSVEVVGVADIQYF
14	TRBV28	TRBJ2-1	CASSLQGRHNEQFF
14	TRBV4-3	TRBJ2-1	CASSPGQASNEQFF
15	TRBV20-1	TRBJ1-1	CSAKGIREGGTEAFF
14	TRBV28	TRBJ2-5	CASRSGQIQETQYF
11	TRBV29-1	TRBJ2-1	CSVGLDNEQFF
15	TRBV9	TRBJ2-1	CASSVLVQGNNEQFF
14	TRBV29-1	TRBJ2-1	CSVDQGASYNEQFF
14	TRBV7-2	TRBJ2-7	CASSLSIQGGEQYF
14	TRBV11-3	TRBJ2-1	CASSSGHDRDEQFF
15	TRBV6-5	TRBJ1-5	CASSPGRELNQPQHF
12	TRBV7-9	TRBJ2-7	CASSLPYYEQYF
12	TRBV7-9	TRBJ1-2	CASSPNRDGYTF
14	TRBV5-1	TRBJ2-7	CASSGGRWDYEQYF
14	TRBV7-8	TRBJ2-7	CASSLMGDSYEQYF
13	TRBV29-1	TRBJ2-2	CSVEEGEDGELFF
14	TRBV25-1	TRBJ2-1	CASSEYGTVNEQFF
22	TRBV2	TRBJ2-1	CASSASDIAGLAGGPALYEQFF
13	TRBV11-2	TRBJ2-7	CASSLGYRSEQYF
14	TRBV29-1	TRBJ2-5	CSVKGTSGRETQYF
12	TRBV7-9	TRBJ2-7	CASSPTPYEQYF
14	TRBV29-1	TRBJ2-5	CSVDNGNFPETQYF
13	TRBV29-1	TRBJ2-5	CSVLAEYQETQYF
13	TRBV29-1	TRBJ2-3	CSVRDASTDTQYF
14	TRBV5-1	TRBJ2-7	CASRPGQSFVEQYF
17	TRBV4-1	TRBJ2-1	CASSQEVRGLATDEQFF
12	TRBV29-1	TRBJ2-7	CSVEQGAYEQYF
13	TRBV6-5	TRBJ1-1	CASSYGVGTEAFF
17	TRBV11-2	TRBJ2-2	CASSLEAGGRYTGELFF
15	TRBV4-3	TRBJ2-7	CASSQERQLDYEQYF
13	TRBV7-6	TRBJ1-1	CASSLSRGAEAFF
14	TRBV29-1	TRBJ2-5	CSVEGGANQETQYF
15	TRBV20-1	TRBJ2-3	CSARMRDLVTDTQYF
12	TRBV7-9	TRBJ1-3	CASSLNGNTIYF
15	TRBV3-1	TRBJ1-2	CASSQDLEGSRGYTF
14	TRBV14	TRBJ2-7	CASSQVLEEGEQYF
14	TRBV15	TRBJ1-1	CATSSLTGNTEAFF
15	TRBV7-2	TRBJ2-3	CASSFNSGVADTQYF
15	TRBV27	TRBJ2-3	CASSLGTGSTDTQYF
18	TRBV4-3	TRBJ2-1	CASSQEGWGASSYNEQFF
13	TRBV13	TRBJ2-4	CASSPVGQNIQYF